Presented here are 32 T cell receptor beta chains from one specimen sequenced in a study of blood T cell repertoires in COVID-19 (dated by TCRdb to 2020 to 2021). The library was prepared using the immunoSEQ multiplex PCR assay. TCRdb took this table from immuneACCESS and kept in-frame rearrangements with V and J called. Such tables lack part of the clones; where checked against another copy, unresolved V genes explain under half of the gap, and the rest is unexplained. The sample has about 180,000 clones on record, about four fifths of them singletons. The top ten hold about 6.8% of the sample. The sequenced sample was peripheral blood. All receptors derive from a man in his 70s with active or convalescent COVID-19.

The chain uses TRBV18 and TRBJ2-3; TRBD1 is a possible D gene (6 bases). Germline V gives CDR1 KGHSH, CDR2 LQKENI. This CDR3 spans 17 amino acids. The germline V and J ends were trimmed by 3 bases and 3 bases, with 19 bases remaining between them. CDR3 sequence (DNA): TGTGCCAGCTCACCCCCTAGGGCAGGGGTTGGGACAGATACGCAGTATTTT. Protein sequence: CASSPPRAGVGTDTQYF.

The chain joins TRBV28 to TRBJ1-1, with 9 bases matching TRBD1. CDR3 length: 15 amino acids. V trimming: 6 bases; J trimming: 3 bases; junction bases outside the gene matches: 8. CDR1 and CDR2 (germline): MDHEN, SYDVKM. CDR3 region: CASSPPGQGHTEAFF. The DNA for the CDR3 is TGTGCCAGCAGCCCGCCGGGACAGGGACACACTGAAGCTTTCTTT.

This clone has only one observation. Other DNA variants within this sample encode the same CDR3. This rearrangement joins TRBV7-9 to TRBJ1-1; the D gene is possibly TRBD1 (6 bases). The CDR3 runs 14 residues. Trimming cost V 5 bases and J 4 bases, with 14 bases left between them. Germline CDR1 reads SEHNR; CDR2 reads FQNEAQ (reference sequence). The CDR3 region is CASSLDSAGTEAFF. CDR3 coding DNA: TGTGCCAGCAGCCTGGACAGCGCGGGCACTGAAGCTTTCTTT.

This chain links TRBV21-1 with TRBJ2-2; the table calls TRBD2, which could not be checked here. TRBV21-1 counts as a pseudogene. CDR3 length: 18 residues. CDR3 bases: TGTGCCAGCAGCAAAGATCGGACTAGCGGTTTGAACACCGGGGAGCTGTTTTTT. Translation: CASSKDRTSGLNTGELFF.

The rearrangement uses TRBV11-3 and TRBJ2-4; 10 bases are a match to TRBD2. V lost 0 bases and J lost 10; bases outside the gene matches: 12. CDR1 and CDR2 (germline): SGHNT, YENEEA. The CDR3 loop spans 17 amino acids. The CDR3 sequence: CASSLEAAWDSGRIQYF. The CDR3 bases are TGTGCCAGCAGCTTAGAAGCGGCTTGGGATAGCGGGAGGATTCAGTACTTC.

This clone has just one count. The genes are TRBV30 and TRBJ1-2; D not certain. Trimming stripped 6 bases from V and 0 bases from J, with 23 bases between. The V gene's germline CDR1 is GTSNPN and CDR2 SVGIG (reference sequence). The CDR3 consists of 17 residues. CDR3 DNA sequence: TGTGCCTGCTACGGGAGTCGTGGGATTGGTACTAACTATGGCTACACCTTC. It encodes CACYGSRGIGTNYGYTF. Filled out from reference TRBV30 and TRBJ1-2, the complete variable domain reads SQTIHQWPATLVQPVGSPLSLECTVEGTSNPNLYWYRQAAGRGLQLLFYSVGIGQISSEVPQNLSASRPQDRQFILSSKKLLLSDSGFYLCACYGSRGIGTNYGYTFGSGTRLTVV.

This clone showed up just once. The chain couples TRBV24-1 to TRBJ2-2; 14 nucleotides match TRBD2. The CDR3 contains 18 residues. Trimming took 3 bases from V and 6 from J; bases not matched to a gene: 8. Germline V gives CDR1 KGHDR, CDR2 SFDVKD. The CDR3 region has the DNA TGTGCCACCAGTGATAGGGGACTAGCGGGAGATAGCGCCGGGGAGCTGTTTTTT. Its protein product is CATSDRGLAGDSAGELFF.

The V call is TRBV2, the J call TRBJ2-3; 9 nucleotides align to TRBD2. The ends lost 7 bases at V and 4 bases at J; junction bases unmatched: 3. Germline V lookup: CDR1 SNHLY, CDR2 FYNNEI. This CDR3 region has 13 residues. The CDR3 nucleotides read TGTGCCAGCACTCTAGCGGGGTCAGATACGCAGTATTTT. It translates to CASTLAGSDTQYF.

The V gene is TRBV6-1, the J gene TRBJ2-3; D perhaps matches TRBD1 (5 bases). The CDR3 length is 15 residues. CDR1 and CDR2 from the germline V gene are MNHNS and SASEGT. V lost 3 bases and J 0 bases, leaving 10 bases between the germline ends. DNA of the CDR3: TGTGCCAGCAGTGACAGGGCTCTAAGCACAGATACGCAGTATTTT. It encodes CASSDRALSTDTQYF.

The chain uses TRBV6-5 and TRBJ1-6; D unresolved. Germline V gene data show CDR1 as MNHEY and CDR2 as SVGAGI. This CDR3 spans 15 amino acids. V lost 1 base to trimming and J lost 9 bases, with 13 bases between them. Here the CDR3 DNA reads TGTGCCAGCAGTTACTTTCCCTCCCGGTTTTCACCCCTCCACTTT. Protein product: CASSYFPSRFSPLHF.

This clone appeared once. In DNA, the CDR3 is TGCAGCGTACCGGTAGCGGGAGGGTCGGAGACCCAGTACTTC. Amino acid sequence: CSVPVAGGSETQYF. V gene TRBV29-1 combines with J gene TRBJ2-5, with TRBD2 matching over 11 bases. V lost 6 bases, J lost 5 bases, and 8 bases stayed unmatched. The CDR3 totals 14 residues. The germline V gene has CDR1 SQVTM and CDR2 ANQGSEA.

V usage is TRBV5-6 and J usage is TRBJ1-1; unclear D gene. The CDR3 loop spans 13 amino acids. Germline values: CDR1 SGHDT, CDR2 YYEEEE. V was clipped by 7 bases and J by 1 base, with 11 bases between them. In nucleotides, the CDR3 is TGTGCCAGCTCCTCCTTCCGGAACACTGAAGCTTTCTTT. Amino acids: CASSSFRNTEAFF.

J is TRBJ2-3 and V is TRBV4-3, with 12 bases aligning to TRBD2. Germline CDR1 reads LGHNA; CDR2 reads YSLEER. The J segment lost 3 bases and the V segment lost 4 bases, leaving 5 bases of the junction unmatched. The CDR3 loop spans 16 amino acids. CDR3 DNA: TGCGCCAGCAGCCTAACTAGCGGGGGGACGACAGATACGCAGTATTTT. This gives the protein CASSLTSGGTTDTQYF.

The chain recombines TRBV14 with TRBJ1-1; tentatively, D is TRBD1 (5 bases). The V and J ends lost 5 bases and 3 bases respectively, with 10 bases between them. The CDR3 extends over 13 amino acids. The germline gives CDR1 SGHDN, CDR2 FVKESK. The CDR3 loop is CASSVQGDTEAFF. CDR3 sequence (DNA): TGTGCCAGCAGCGTCCAGGGCGACACTGAAGCTTTCTTT.

The CDR3 spells CASSVTGDNTEAFF. CDR3 bases: TGCGCCAGCAGCGTGACAGGGGATAACACTGAAGCTTTCTTT. The genes are TRBV5-1 and TRBJ1-1, with 8 bases lining up with TRBD1. V gave up 4 bases and J gave up 2 bases; unmatched junction bases: 4. CDR1 and CDR2 from the germline V gene are SGHRS and YFSETQ. The CDR3 extends over 14 amino acids. Full variable domain (missing parts from reference TRBV5-1 and TRBJ1-1): KAGVTQTPRYLIKTRGQQVTLSCSPISGHRSVSWYQQTPGQGLQFLFEYFSETQRNKGNFPGRFSGRQFSNSRSEMNVSTLELGDSALYLCASSVTGDNTEAFFGQGTRLTVV.

The chain joins TRBV11-2 to TRBJ2-2; 7 nucleotides match TRBD2. V dropped 3 bases and J dropped 5; count of bases not matched to a gene: 6. CDR3 length equals 15 residues. Germline-derived CDR1 and CDR2 are SGHAT and FQNNGV. The CDR3 spells CASSLGGSDTGELFF. The DNA of the CDR3 is TGTGCCAGCAGCTTGGGGGGGAGTGATACCGGGGAGCTGTTTTTT.

The chain is built from TRBV12-3 or TRBV12-4 and TRBJ1-1, with no clear D. V was cut by 6 bases and J by 1 base, with 9 bases left in between. The CDR3 totals 13 residues. The CDR3 reads CASSQKQNTEAFF. CDR3 coding DNA: TGTGCCAGCAGCCAAAAACAGAACACTGAAGCTTTCTTT.

The chain combines TRBV12-3 or TRBV12-4 with TRBJ1-1; 7 positions agree with TRBD1. The CDR3 contains 13 residues. J lost 8 bases, V lost 3 bases, and 6 bases had no gene match. CDR3 coding DNA: TGTGCCAGCAGTTTTCCGGGACAGAAAGAAGCTTTCTTT. It translates to CASSFPGQKEAFF.

The rearrangement uses TRBV5-4 and TRBJ2-1; 7 bases agree with TRBD2. This CDR3 region has 13 residues. Trimming took 1 base from V and 8 from J; bases not matched to a gene: 3. Germline V CDR1 and CDR2: SGHNT, YYREEE (reference sequence). The CDR3 loop is CASSLRLADEQFF. The CDR3 bases are TGTGCCAGCAGCTTGCGGCTAGCGGATGAGCAGTTCTTC.

V and J are TRBV25-1 and TRBJ2-7, with D unresolved. V lost 3 bases and J lost 3, with 12 bases in between. Germline CDR1 reads MGHDK; CDR2 reads SYGVNS. The CDR3 sequence is 14 residues long. CDR3 nucleotides: TGTGCCAGCAGTGATAACAGAAGGATCTACGAGCAGTACTTC. Translating it yields CASSDNRRIYEQYF.

The J gene is TRBJ2-1, the V gene TRBV24-1, with a possible D match to TRBD1 (5 bases). The CDR3 spans 16 residues. V lost 2 bases and J 0 bases, leaving 10 bases between the germline ends. Germline V lookup: CDR1 KGHDR, CDR2 SFDVKD. The CDR3 is CATSDYDRSSYNEQFF. As DNA, the CDR3 is TGTGCCACCAGTGATTACGACAGAAGCTCCTACAATGAGCAGTTCTTC.

The chain recombines TRBV6-1 with TRBJ2-3, with D possibly TRBD2 on 7 matching bases. The CDR3 length is 19 residues. CDR1 and CDR2 (germline): MNHNS, SASEGT. V was clipped by 2 bases and J by 0 bases, with 21 bases between them. CDR3 DNA sequence: TGTGCCAGCAGTGAAAGAAAGGGAGGGGGTAATCCAAGCACAGATACGCAGTATTTT. As protein: CASSERKGGGNPSTDTQYF.

This clone was recorded once. The rearrangement joins TRBV2 to TRBJ1-2; D is perhaps TRBD1 (5 bases). Germline values: CDR1 SNHLY, CDR2 FYNNEI. With 7 bases removed from V and 0 bases from J, the gap between germline ends came to 9 bases. This CDR3 has 13 amino acids. CDR3 bases: TGTGCCAGCATAGACAGTCCTAACTATGGCTACACCTTC. Its translation: CASIDSPNYGYTF.

This clone appeared a single time. The V call is TRBV3-1 (or the pseudogene TRBV3-2), the J call TRBJ2-7; the D is unclear. Between the trimmed V and J ends, which lost 4 bases and 7 bases, there was a span of 17 bases. The CDR3 has 14 residues. Germline assignment: CDR1 LGHDT and CDR2 YNNKEL (reference sequence). Here the CDR3 reads CASSPTRPQWEQYF. DNA of the CDR3: TGTGCCAGCAGCCCCACACGTCCCCAGTGGGAGCAGTACTTC.

The V gene is TRBV27, the J gene TRBJ2-7; 8 bases are a match to TRBD2. CDR3 length: 14 residues. Looked up from germline, CDR1 is MNHEY and CDR2 is SMNVEV (reference sequence). With 5 bases clipped from V and 3 bases from J, the junction kept 6 bases outside the gene matches. The CDR3 sequence is CASSPGGGIYEQYF. The DNA of the CDR3 is TGTGCCAGCAGTCCCGGGGGGGGTATCTACGAGCAGTACTTC.

The rearrangement links TRBV9 to TRBJ1-2; D not resolved. The CDR3 is made up of 13 amino acids. V dropped 0 bases and J dropped 4 bases, with 7 bases sitting between them. Germline V gives CDR1 SGDLS, CDR2 YYNGEE. CDR3 in DNA: TGTGCCAGCAGCGTAGGAGGCTCCTATGGCTACACCTTC. This encodes CASSVGGSYGYTF.

This clone has ten or more counts. In the same sample, other DNA sequences code for this CDR3. The chain combines TRBV4-1 with TRBJ2-2; TRBD1 is a possible D gene (5 bases). Germline V gene sequence: CDR1 MGHRA, CDR2 YSYEKL. Trimming shortened V by 0 bases and J by 0 bases, and 11 bases separated the two germline ends. The CDR3 loop spans 17 amino acids. Here the CDR3 reads CASSQDVGRANTGELFF. The CDR3 DNA reads as TGCGCCAGCAGCCAAGATGTCGGCAGGGCGAACACCGGGGAGCTGTTTTTT.

The V gene is TRBV6-5, the J gene TRBJ1-2, with TRBD1 matching over 7 bases. V lost 8 bases, J lost 5 bases, and 14 bases stayed unmatched. The CDR3 extends over 15 amino acids. Germline values: CDR1 MNHEY, CDR2 SVGAGI. The CDR3 DNA sequence: TGTGCCAGCTCCAGGGGGGCGACAGGGCTATATGGCTACACCTTC. Residues: CASSRGATGLYGYTF.

V usage is TRBV7-9 and J usage is TRBJ2-5; D possibly corresponds to TRBD1 (6 bases). The CDR3 consists of 15 residues. V lost 2 bases and J 4 bases, leaving 14 bases between the germline ends. Germline V gene sequence: CDR1 SEHNR, CDR2 FQNEAQ (reference sequence). The CDR3 bases are TGTGCCAGCAGCTTATGGGTGGCAGGGGCAGAGACCCAGTACTTC. Translation: CASSLWVAGAETQYF. Supplemented by reference TRBV7-9 and TRBJ2-5, the full variable domain reads DTGVSQNPRHKITKRGQNVTFRCDPISEHNRLYWYRQTLGQGPEFLTYFQNEAQLEKSRLLSDRFSAERPKGSFSTLEIQRTEQGDSAMYLCASSLWVAGAETQYFGPGTRLLVL.

This clone was observed a few times. V gene TRBV7-3 combines with J gene TRBJ1-1; D possibly corresponds to TRBD1 (6 bases). The V end was cut by 4 bases, the J end by 4 bases, with 10 bases between. This CDR3 has 13 amino acids. Looked up from germline, CDR1 is SGHTA and CDR2 is FQGTGA. CDR3 protein: CASSWGGGTEAFF. The CDR3 bases are TGTGCCAGCAGCTGGGGAGGGGGCACTGAAGCTTTCTTT.

This rearrangement joins TRBV2 to TRBJ1-6; D is unresolved. V lost 6 bases to trimming and J lost 7 bases, with 10 bases between them. The germline V gene has CDR1 SNHLY and CDR2 FYNNEI. This CDR3 is built from 13 residues. The CDR3 loop reads CASRSLENSPLHF. The CDR3 nucleotides read TGTGCCAGCAGATCTCTGGAGAATTCACCCCTCCACTTT.

This clone was picked up one time. The rearrangement links TRBV7-3 to TRBJ2-1; 9 bases align to TRBD2. J gave up 8 bases and V 0 bases, and 5 bases lay outside the gene matches. From germline, CDR1 is SGHTA and CDR2 FQGTGA. The CDR3 spans 15 residues. The CDR3 coding sequence is TGTGCCAGCAGCTTAACGGGCGGGAGGGGCGATGAGCAGTTCTTC. Translated: CASSLTGGRGDEQFF.